This passage covers 2 T cell receptor beta chains from one sample sequenced in a study of T cell changes during pregnancy in multiple sclerosis. Generated by immunoSEQ multiplex PCR, the TCRdb table keeps only in-frame clones and is missing some. Of tens of thousands of clones in the sample, around 94% are singletons; the top ten hold about 0.8%. The input for sequencing was peripheral blood, taken in the third trimester of pregnancy. The receptor set was obtained from a female donor with multiple sclerosis, enrolled in a pregnancy study.

V is TRBV29-1 and J is TRBJ1-2; 9 bases fit TRBD1. Germline V gives CDR1 SQVTM, CDR2 ANQGSEA. This CDR3 is 15 amino acids long. V was pared by 2 bases and J by 5 bases, with 9 bases of the junction left unmatched. CDR3 loop: CSVESRDRDQYGYTF. DNA for the CDR3: TGCAGCGTTGAATCCCGGGACAGGGATCAATATGGCTACACCTTC.

V is TRBV13 and J is TRBJ2-5, with 10 bases matching TRBD2. The CDR3 has 13 amino acids. Trimming at V came to 11 bases and at J to 4 bases, leaving 7 bases not matched to a gene. Germline assignment: CDR1 PRHDT and CDR2 FYEKMQ (reference sequence). The CDR3 coding sequence is TGTGCCGGTGCTAGCGGGAGAGGAGAGACCCAGTACTTC. Protein product: CAGASGRGETQYF.